These 18 T cell receptor beta chains were sequenced from one sample in a study of T cells in Graves' hyperthyroidism and ophthalmopathy. The TCR beta CDR3 regions underwent amplification using RNA transcripts as the source. Using the HTBI primer set, a first-round RT-PCR was run on the TCR CDR3. MiXCR was run by TCRdb on the multiplex PCR reads, yielding one entry per CDR3 protein. The sample yields under 400,000 distinct CDR3 sequences, over 15% seen once. The specimen was blood. Receptors were obtained from a young man with Graves' hyperthyroidism.

This clonotype came up many times. This chain connects TRBV6-1 to TRBJ2-7, with a tentative D call TRBD1 (5 bases). The V gene lost 7 bases and the J gene lost 2 bases, with 9 bases spanning the gap. Germline V gene lookup returns CDR1 MNHNS and CDR2 SASEGT. The CDR3 runs 12 residues. In nucleotides, the CDR3 is TGTGCCAGCAATCCGACAGCCTACGAGCAGTACTTC. Its protein is CASNPTAYEQYF.

This clonotype was observed at least ten times. This CDR3 reads CASSLPLSAKNIQYF. The DNA for the CDR3 is TGTGCCAGCAGCCTCCCCCTATCAGCCAAAAACATTCAGTACTTC. The chain links TRBV28 to TRBJ2-4; D gene unclear. The CDR3 loop spans 15 amino acids. CDR1 MDHEN and CDR2 SYDVKM come from the germline V gene. V lost 6 bases, J lost 0 bases, and 12 bases lay in between. The variable domain in full, completed from reference TRBV28 and TRBJ2-4, reads DVKVTQSSRYLVKRTGEKVFLECVQDMDHENMFWYRQDPGLGLRLIYFSYDVKMKEKGDIPEGYSVSREKKERFSLILESASTNQTSMYLCASSLPLSAKNIQYFGAGTRLSVL.

In this sample, this clonotype turned up a few times. The chain couples TRBV6-1 to TRBJ1-3, with D maybe TRBD1 (5 bases). CDR3 length: 13 amino acids. Trimming pared 5 bases from V and 4 bases from J, leaving 9 bases between. Looked up from germline, CDR1 is MNHNS and CDR2 is SASEGT. The CDR3 DNA is TGTGCCAGCAGTCCCGGGGGAGGAAACACCATATATTTT. Translation: CASSPGGGNTIYF.

As to this clonotype: This could be a read error, since a much larger clone is one nucleotide away. The chain couples TRBV7-2 to TRBJ2-3; possibly TRBD1 or TRBD2 for D (5 bases each). Germline V gene sequence: CDR1 SGHTA, CDR2 FQGNSA. Trimming removed 6 bases at V and 2 bases at J, with 12 bases between. The length of the CDR3 is 14 residues. The CDR3 DNA is TGTACCAGCAGAAGGGGAGACTACACAGATACGCAGTATTTT. Translated: CTSRRGDYTDTQYF.

This clonotype was picked up many times. The chain has TRBV28 and TRBJ2-2, with D hard to call. Trimming shortened V by 10 bases and J by 2 bases, and 8 bases separated the two germline ends. The CDR3 totals 12 residues. Per the germline V gene, CDR1 is MDHEN and CDR2 is SYDVKM. The CDR3: CATFNNTGELFF. The CDR3 coding sequence is TGTGCCACCTTTAACAACACCGGGGAGCTGTTTTTT.

This clonotype was observed many times. The chain combines TRBV7-9 with TRBJ1-1, with D possibly being TRBD1 (5 bases). CDR3 length: 15 amino acids. Germline CDR1 SEHNR, CDR2 FQNEAQ (reference sequence). The germline V and J ends were trimmed by 2 bases and 2 bases, with 12 bases remaining between them. CDR3 residues: CASSLQWTTNTEAFF. CDR3 sequence (DNA): TGTGCCAGCAGCTTACAATGGACAACAAACACTGAAGCTTTCTTT.

This clonotype was counted at least ten times. The gene calls are TRBV30 and TRBJ2-3; D not resolved. Germline V gives CDR1 GTSNPN, CDR2 SVGIG (reference sequence). The ends were cut back, 4 bases at V and 4 bases at J, with 12 bases in the middle. CDR3 length equals 13 residues. For the CDR3, the DNA is TGTGCCTGGACAGTGCTTGCGGCAGATACGCAGTATTTT. It yields the protein CAWTVLAADTQYF.

The chain carries TRBV20-1 and TRBJ1-2, with a tentative D call TRBD1 (5 bases). Trimming shortened V by 1 base and J by 11 bases, and 11 bases separated the two germline ends. The V gene's germline CDR1 is DFQATT and CDR2 SNEGSKA (reference sequence). The CDR3 sequence is 11 residues long. This chain's CDR3 is CSARVGQSYTF. The DNA for the CDR3 is TGCAGTGCTAGAGTGGGGCAGAGTTACACCTTC.

This clonotype appeared many times. The CDR3 is CASSPTRQNGYTF. The CDR3 nucleotides are TGTGCCAGCAGCCCTACCCGACAGAATGGCTACACCTTC. The chain is built from TRBV11-2 and TRBJ1-2; D possibly corresponds to TRBD1 (5 bases). The CDR3 has 13 residues. Germline V CDR1 and CDR2: SGHAT, FQNNGV. V lost 5 bases to trimming and J lost 6 bases, with 13 bases between them.

This clonotype was recorded many times. The chain couples TRBV7-2 to TRBJ2-7; D possibly corresponds to TRBD2 (5 bases). This CDR3 is built from 14 residues. The V gene lost 3 bases and the J gene lost 3 bases, with 12 bases spanning the gap. The germline V gene has CDR1 SGHTA and CDR2 FQGNSA. The DNA of the CDR3 is TGTGCCAGCAGCTTTTCTGGAGGTGGCTACGAGCAGTACTTC. Amino acids: CASSFSGGGYEQYF.

This clonotype was recorded at least ten times. The CDR3 DNA reads TGTGCCACCAGCAGACGACAGGGAACACCAACCTACGAGCAGTACTTC. Protein: CATSRRQGTPTYEQYF. The V call is TRBV15, the J call TRBJ2-7, with 7 bases matching TRBD1. The CDR3 covers 16 residues. V was clipped by 2 bases and J by 2 bases; unmatched bases: 9. Germline assignment: CDR1 LNHNV and CDR2 YYDKDF (reference sequence). Combining the CDR3 with reference TRBV15 and TRBJ2-7 gives the whole variable domain DAMVIQNPRYQVTQFGKPVTLSCSQTLNHNVMYWYQQKSSQAPKLLFHYYDKDFNNEADTPDNFQSRRPNTSFCFLDIRSPGLGDTAMYLCATSRRQGTPTYEQYFGPGTRLTVT.

This clonotype was seen just once. As DNA, the CDR3 is TGCAGTGCATTAATAACGACGTATCAGCCCCAGCATTTT. Its translation is CSALITTYQPQHF. The J gene is TRBJ1-5, the V gene TRBV20-1; D call uncertain. V dropped 6 bases and J dropped 5 bases, with 14 bases sitting between them. This CDR3 region has 13 residues. CDR1 is DFQATT, CDR2 SNEGSKA, per germline (reference sequence).

This clonotype has only a few counts. The chain couples TRBV20-1 to TRBJ2-7; 12 positions agree with TRBD2. CDR1 is DFQATT and CDR2 is SNEGSKA in the germline V gene (reference sequence). The CDR3 extends over 14 amino acids. V shed 6 bases, J shed 4 bases, and the junction held 7 bases outside the gene matches. Written as DNA, the CDR3 is TGCAGTGCCACGGCAGGACTAGCGGGATACGAGCAGTACTTC. Its protein is CSATAGLAGYEQYF.

This clonotype turned up a few times. The gene calls are TRBV20-1 and TRBJ2-3; D call uncertain. The CDR3 consists of 11 residues. V was pared by 1 base and J by 5 bases, with 4 bases between. Germline CDR1 is DFQATT and CDR2 is SNEGSKA (reference sequence). CDR3 bases: TGCAGTGCTAGAGTTGGAGATACGCAGTATTTT. Translating it yields CSARVGDTQYF.

This clonotype has ten or more counts. This chain links TRBV3-1 with TRBJ2-7; D may match TRBD1 or TRBD2 (5 bases each). This CDR3 region has 12 residues. V was clipped by 4 bases and J by 11 bases, with 15 bases between them. Germline V gene data show CDR1 as LGHDT and CDR2 as YNNKEL (reference sequence). CDR3 loop: CASSLPGAQEYF. The CDR3 coding sequence is TGTGCCAGCAGCCTTCCCGGGGCCCAGGAGTACTTC.

The CDR3 protein is CASSYDGYSYNEQFF. The CDR3 DNA reads as TGCGCCAGCAGTTATGACGGGTACTCCTACAATGAGCAGTTCTTC. The chain uses TRBV5-1 and TRBJ2-1; D uncertain. The CDR3 loop spans 15 amino acids. V was trimmed by 5 bases and J by 0 bases, leaving 12 bases between them. Per the germline V gene, CDR1 is SGHRS and CDR2 is YFSETQ. The full variable domain, completed using reference TRBV5-1 and TRBJ2-1, is KAGVTQTPRYLIKTRGQQVTLSCSPISGHRSVSWYQQTPGQGLQFLFEYFSETQRNKGNFPGRFSGRQFSNSRSEMNVSTLELGDSALYLCASSYDGYSYNEQFFGPGTRLTVL.

The genes are TRBV20-1 and TRBJ1-2; tentative D call: TRBD1 (5 bases). Germline loops: CDR1 DFQATT, CDR2 SNEGSKA (reference sequence). V was clipped by 0 bases and J by 8 bases, with 16 bases between them. This CDR3 has 14 amino acids. CDR3 residues: CSARDQLPRGGYTF. CDR3 in DNA: TGCAGTGCTAGAGATCAACTGCCCCGGGGCGGCTACACCTTC.

The chain links TRBV14 to TRBJ2-7, with D tentatively TRBD1 (6 bases). V was pared by 3 bases and J by 6 bases, with 6 bases between. Germline CDR1 SGHDN, CDR2 FVKESK. The CDR3 spans 11 residues. As DNA, the CDR3 is TGTGCCAGCAGCCAGGGGGCCGAGCAGTACTTC. It is translated as CASSQGAEQYF.